In its sample, the clone carrying this T cell receptor beta chain was seen a few times. This specimen belongs to a study of beta chain features in type 1 diabetes. V was trimmed by 4 bases and J by 10 bases, leaving 16 bases between them. The length of the CDR3 is 13 residues. Germline CDR1 reads MNHNY; CDR2 reads SVGAGI (reference sequence). Isolated RNA was reverse transcribed in full, so expressed TCRB transcripts were sequenced. The method was immunoSEQ multiplex PCR; TCRdb's version includes in-frame clones alone and lacks a portion of them. In the table there are hundreds of thousands of clones, around 10% of which are singletons.

The sequencing sample was made of naive CD4+ T cells from blood. The chain uses TRBV6-6 and TRBJ1-1; D unclear. The origin of this receptor is a woman aged 18-30 years in good health. The CDR3 DNA sequence: TGTGCCAGCAGTTCCCACAATCCCGAGGGAGCTTTCTTT. Protein product: CASSSHNPEGAFF.